Each of the 9 T cell receptor beta chains below was sequenced from the same sample in a study of T cell responses to AZD1222 COVID-19 vaccine. Libraries were prepared by immunoSEQ multiplex PCR; TCRdb keeps only in-frame clonotypes and omits some of them. The sample lists around 70,000 clones; about nine tenths were seen once. The material was peripheral blood, obtained on day 0 of AZD1222 vaccination. The source is an adult in good health.

This clone was seen just once. The chain employs TRBV10-2 and TRBJ1-3; D is perhaps TRBD1 (5 bases). CDR1 WSHSY and CDR2 SAAADI come from the germline V gene. The V end was cut by 0 bases, the J end by 9 bases, with 15 bases between. The CDR3 sequence is 15 residues long. This CDR3 is CASSESKGAPRTIYF. The CDR3 DNA sequence: TGCGCCAGCAGTGAGTCGAAAGGGGCCCCGCGCACCATATATTTT.

V usage is TRBV6-5 and J usage is TRBJ1-1; no reliable D call. Germline lookup yields CDR1 MNHEY and CDR2 SVGAGI. The CDR3 is 13 residues long. The V gene lost 8 bases and the J gene lost 5 bases, with 15 bases spanning the gap. In nucleotides, the CDR3 is TGTGCCAGCTACTCAGGTTATTTGACTGAAGCTTTCTTT. Amino acid sequence: CASYSGYLTEAFF.

The chain links TRBV12-3 or TRBV12-4 to TRBJ2-7; D call uncertain. V was cut by 6 bases and J by 3 bases, with 9 bases left in between. The CDR3 loop spans 12 amino acids. CDR3 DNA: TGTGCCAGCAGCCCTTTCCTCTACGAGCAGTACTTC. It translates to CASSPFLYEQYF.

The rearrangement links TRBV18 to TRBJ2-7; TRBD1 or TRBD2 may be the D gene (5 bases each). The V end lost 3 bases, the J end lost 7 bases, and 16 bases lay between the germline ends. This CDR3 is 14 amino acids long. Germline V lookup: CDR1 KGHSH, CDR2 LQKENI. For the CDR3, the DNA is TGTGCCAGCTCACCCACGATGAGGGCAGGGGAGCAGTACTTC. Translated, it gives CASSPTMRAGEQYF.

The gene calls are TRBV5-1 and TRBJ1-5; perhaps TRBD1 as D (6 bases). Germline CDR1 is SGHRS and CDR2 is YFSETQ. CDR3 length: 14 amino acids. Trimming removed 4 bases from V and 2 bases from J, with 10 bases in between. The CDR3 protein is CASSDSGGNQPQHF. The CDR3 DNA is TGCGCCAGCAGCGACTCAGGGGGCAATCAGCCCCAGCATTTT.

This chain uses TRBV7-9 with TRBJ2-2; 9 bases match TRBD2. This CDR3 has 16 residues. V shed 4 bases, J shed 6 bases, and the junction held 9 bases outside the gene matches. Germline V lookup: CDR1 SEHNR, CDR2 FQNEAQ (reference sequence). The CDR3 region has the DNA TGTGCCAGCAGCTCCCCCCCCGTAGCGGGAGCCGGGGAGCTGTTTTTT. Encoded protein: CASSSPPVAGAGELFF.

The CDR3 reads CATSRGLVSTLEEKLFF. The CDR3 nucleotides read TGTGCCACCAGCAGGGGCTTAGTATCGACCCTAGAAGAAAAACTGTTTTTT. The V and J genes are TRBV15 and TRBJ1-4, with D uncertain. Germline CDR1 is LNHNV and CDR2 is YYDKDF (reference sequence). Trimming took 3 bases from V and 8 from J, leaving 22 bases between them. This CDR3 spans 17 amino acids. Looking up the rest from reference TRBV15 and TRBJ1-4 gives the full variable domain: DAMVIQNPRYQVTQFGKPVTLSCSQTLNHNVMYWYQQKSSQAPKLLFHYYDKDFNNEADTPDNFQSRRPNTSFCFLDIRSPGLGDTAMYLCATSRGLVSTLEEKLFFGSGTQLSVL.

This chain uses TRBV6-2 or TRBV6-3 with TRBJ2-6; D gene uncertain. This CDR3 comprises 15 residues. Trimming took 2 bases from V and 2 from J, leaving 7 bases between them. The germline V gene has CDR1 MNHEY and CDR2 SVGEGT. The CDR3 here is CASSYEEAGANVLTF. As DNA, the CDR3 is TGTGCCAGCAGTTACGAGGAAGCTGGGGCCAACGTCCTGACTTTC.

The chain recombines TRBV6-2 or TRBV6-3 with TRBJ1-1; TRBD1 might be the D (5 bases). Germline V CDR1 and CDR2: MNHEY, SVGEGT. The germline V and J ends were trimmed by 2 bases and 1 base, with 8 bases remaining between them. This CDR3 has 14 amino acids. CDR3 DNA sequence: TGTGCCAGCAGTTACGAGGGGCGGAACACTGAAGCTTTCTTT. It encodes CASSYEGRNTEAFF.